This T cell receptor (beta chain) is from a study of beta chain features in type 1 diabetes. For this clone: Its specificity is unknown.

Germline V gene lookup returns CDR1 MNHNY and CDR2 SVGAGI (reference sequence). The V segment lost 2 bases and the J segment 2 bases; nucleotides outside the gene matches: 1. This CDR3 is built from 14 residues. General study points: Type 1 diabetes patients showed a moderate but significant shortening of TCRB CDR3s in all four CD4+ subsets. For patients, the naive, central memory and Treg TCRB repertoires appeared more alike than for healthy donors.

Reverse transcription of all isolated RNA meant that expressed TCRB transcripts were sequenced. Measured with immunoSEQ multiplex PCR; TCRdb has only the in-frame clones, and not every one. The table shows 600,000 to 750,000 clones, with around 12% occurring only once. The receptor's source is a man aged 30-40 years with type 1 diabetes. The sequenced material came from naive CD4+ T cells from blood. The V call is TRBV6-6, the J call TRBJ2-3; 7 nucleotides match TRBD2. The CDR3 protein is CASSYSGVTDTQYF. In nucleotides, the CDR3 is TGTGCCAGCAGTTACAGCGGGGTCACAGATACGCAGTATTTT.